A selection of T cell receptor beta chains follows, all from one sample in a study of shared clonotypes between healthy human individuals. Method: immunoSEQ multiplex PCR; TCRdb's copy keeps in-frame clones and lacks some. The data hold around 2.5 million clones, with roughly 93% observed a single time. What was sequenced was naive CD4+ T cells from PBMCs. The receptors stem from a man younger than 35 in good health. Some clones in this sample may be carry-over from other donors' samples. CDR3s include the opening cysteine and the closing phenylalanine or tryptophan. D genes are given only for firm matches. A row's size may be missing; if present it is once, few, many or a size class.

clone size	V gene	J gene	D gene	CDR3 length	CDR3 protein	CDR3 DNA
-	TRBV18	TRBJ1-1	-	14	CASSPITGNTEAFF	TGTGCCAGCTCACCGATAACAGGGAACACTGAAGCTTTCTTT
-	TRBV7-2	TRBJ1-2	-	14	CASSSGGQSHGYTF	TGTGCCAGCAGCTCCGGGGGCCAAAGCCATGGCTACACCTTC
-	TRBV5-1	TRBJ2-1	TRBD2	17	CASSFTGTSGRYNEQFF	TGCGCCAGCAGCTTTACCGGGACTAGCGGTCGCTACAATGAGCAGTTCTTC
-	TRBV7-3	TRBJ2-1	TRBD2	15	CASSLGASGYNEQFF	TGTGCCAGCAGCTTAGGGGCTAGCGGATACAATGAGCAGTTCTTC
-	TRBV6-1	TRBJ2-7	-	14	CASPTVAAPYEQYF	TGTGCCTCCCCGACGGTAGCGGCCCCCTACGAGCAGTACTTC
-	TRBV19	TRBJ2-1	-	15	CASSQTRTSYNEQFF	TGTGCCAGTAGTCAGACACGTACTTCCTACAATGAGCAGTTCTTC
once	TRBV11-2	TRBJ1-5	TRBD1	15	CAGFRGGDGNQPQHF	TGTGCCGGGTTCAGGGGGGGCGACGGCAATCAGCCCCAGCATTTT
-	TRBV21-1	TRBJ2-7	-	17	CASSKALPGTASYEQYF	TGTGCCAGCAGCAAAGCGCTTCCAGGGACGGCTTCCTACGAGCAGTACTTC
-	TRBV6-1	TRBJ1-4	TRBD1	15	CASSESPRQGEKLFF	TGTGCCAGCAGTGAATCCCCTCGACAGGGGGAAAAACTGTTTTTT
-	TRBV2	TRBJ1-2	-	18	CASSEALGGLITNYGYTF	TGTGCCAGCAGTGAAGCGCTCGGGGGACTAATTACTAACTATGGCTACACCTTC
-	TRBV7-9	TRBJ2-7	TRBD1	14	CASSLGTGSYEQYF	TGTGCCAGCAGCTTAGGGACAGGATCCTACGAGCAGTACTTC
once	TRBV28	TRBJ1-2	-	12	CASSPVFYGYTF	TGTGCCAGCAGCCCAGTATTCTATGGCTACACCTTC
-	TRBV5-1	TRBJ2-3	TRBD2	16	CASSAGLAGSTDTQYF	TGCGCCAGCAGCGCCGGACTAGCGGGAAGCACAGATACGCAGTATTTT
-	TRBV7-8	TRBJ2-7	-	15	CASSPGTSTPYEQYF	TGTGCCAGCAGCCCGGGGACGTCTACCCCCTACGAGCAGTACTTC
-	TRBV5-1	TRBJ1-3	-	15	CASSLDRVAGNTIYF	TGCGCCAGCAGCTTGGATCGGGTAGCCGGAAACACCATATATTTT
-	TRBV23-1	TRBJ2-6	-	15	CASSQQGSGANVLTF	TGCGCCAGCAGTCAACAGGGCTCTGGGGCCAACGTCCTGACTTTC
-	TRBV9	TRBJ2-1	-	20	CASSVGMGGHDRPSYNEQFF	TGTGCCAGCAGCGTAGGCATGGGGGGACACGACCGTCCCTCCTACAATGAGCAGTTCTTC
-	TRBV10-1	TRBJ2-3	TRBD2	18	CASSESSWTSGKTDTQYF	TGCGCCAGCAGTGAGTCGTCTTGGACTAGCGGGAAGACAGATACGCAGTATTTT
-	TRBV28	TRBJ1-4	-	14	CASSRLGKEEKLFF	TGTGCCAGCAGTCGGTTGGGGAAAGAGGAAAAACTGTTTTTT
once	TRBV10-2	TRBJ2-1	-	15	CATSGLALIGDEQFF	TGCGCCACCTCGGGGCTAGCGCTCATTGGGGATGAGCAGTTCTTC
-	TRBV19	TRBJ1-1	TRBD1	15	CASSIQGAGNTEAFF	TGTGCCAGTAGTATTCAGGGGGCCGGGAACACTGAAGCTTTCTTT
-	TRBV5-4	TRBJ2-7	TRBD2	15	CASSPGLAAPYEQYF	TGTGCCAGCAGCCCCGGACTAGCGGCACCCTACGAGCAGTACTTC
-	TRBV30	TRBJ1-3	TRBD1	13	CAYSQGPGNTIYF	TGTGCCTACTCACAGGGGCCTGGAAACACCATATATTTT
-	TRBV5-1	TRBJ2-7	TRBD1	14	CASSLGQGAYEQYF	TGCGCCAGCAGCTTGGGACAGGGCGCCTACGAGCAGTACTTC
-	TRBV6-6	TRBJ2-5	-	12	CASSYSVETQYF	TGTGCCAGCAGTTACTCGGTGGAGACCCAGTACTTC
-	TRBV11-2	TRBJ2-5	TRBD1	16	CASSKKTGAIQETQYF	TGTGCCAGCAGTAAGAAGACAGGGGCCATCCAAGAGACCCAGTACTTC
-	TRBV28	TRBJ1-3	-	14	CASYSGGSGNTIYF	TGTGCCAGCTACTCGGGGGGCTCTGGAAACACCATATATTTT
-	TRBV28	TRBJ1-1	-	17	CASSSTWGGVMNTEAFF	TGTGCCAGCAGTTCCACCTGGGGGGGAGTCATGAACACTGAAGCTTTCTTT
few	TRBV7-3	TRBJ2-1	-	14	CASSWDGTYNEQFF	TGTGCCAGCAGCTGGGACGGAACCTACAATGAGCAGTTCTTC
-	TRBV7-3	TRBJ1-2	-	15	CASSLTPGPYYGYTF	TGTGCCAGCAGCTTAACACCGGGCCCTTATTATGGCTACACCTTC
-	TRBV5-1	TRBJ2-7	TRBD2	14	CASSSPSGSYEQYF	TGCGCCAGCAGCAGCCCTAGCGGCTCCTACGAGCAGTACTTC
-	TRBV2	TRBJ1-5	-	15	CASSELDRYNQPQHF	TGTGCCAGCAGTGAGCTCGACAGATACAATCAGCCCCAGCATTTT
-	TRBV7-2	TRBJ2-7	TRBD1	15	CASSAAGTASYEQYF	TGTGCCAGCAGCGCGGCCGGGACAGCATCCTACGAGCAGTACTTC
-	TRBV10-3	TRBJ2-7	-	15	CAISDISARAYEQYF	TGTGCCATCAGTGATATTTCGGCCCGCGCCTACGAGCAGTACTTC
-	TRBV6-6	TRBJ1-2	-	12	CASRSPSYGYTF	TGTGCCAGCAGAAGCCCCTCCTATGGCTACACCTTC
-	TRBV6-5	TRBJ2-7	-	13	CASRNVGAGEQYF	TGTGCCAGCAGAAACGTGGGGGCGGGCGAGCAGTACTTC
-	TRBV19	TRBJ1-2	-	13	CASSINVNYGYTF	TGTGCCAGTAGTATTAACGTTAACTATGGCTACACCTTC
-	TRBV28	TRBJ2-5	TRBD2	15	CASRPGLGLQETQYF	TGTGCCAGCAGACCGGGACTAGGGTTACAAGAGACCCAGTACTTC
once	TRBV11-2	TRBJ2-1	-	14	CASSSPTQGAEQFF	TGTGCCAGCAGCTCCCCCACACAGGGCGCTGAGCAGTTCTTC
-	TRBV5-1	TRBJ1-5	-	14	CASSLAQGRGPQHF	TGCGCCAGCAGCTTGGCGCAGGGGAGGGGGCCCCAGCATTTT
-	TRBV2	TRBJ2-7	TRBD2	13	CAGSGEGYYEQYF	TGTGCCGGCAGCGGGGAGGGCTATTACGAGCAGTACTTC
-	TRBV11-1	TRBJ2-7	TRBD1	14	CASSPRDRGSEQYF	TGTGCCAGCAGCCCACGCGACAGGGGATCCGAGCAGTACTTC
few	TRBV19	TRBJ1-1	TRBD1	18	CASSIRRTGRGVNTEAFF	TGTGCCAGTAGTATCCGGAGGACAGGGAGAGGCGTGAACACTGAAGCTTTCTTT
once	TRBV28	TRBJ2-5	-	16	CASSGAGARNQETQYF	TGTGCCAGCAGTGGAGCCGGGGCCCGCAACCAAGAGACCCAGTACTTC
-	TRBV28	TRBJ1-1	-	13	CASAKLSRLEAFF	TGTGCCAGCGCAAAGCTTAGTCGCTTGGAAGCTTTCTTT
-	TRBV28	TRBJ2-1	-	13	CASSLPGANEQFF	TGTGCCAGCAGTTTACCCGGGGCGAATGAGCAGTTCTTC
-	TRBV7-2	TRBJ1-2	-	15	CASSLVNQGGYGYTF	TGTGCCAGCAGCTTAGTCAACCAGGGCGGCTATGGCTACACCTTC
-	TRBV2	TRBJ2-1	-	15	CASKGVGDSYNEQFF	TGTGCCAGCAAGGGTGTGGGAGACTCCTACAATGAGCAGTTCTTC
-	TRBV10-1	TRBJ1-6	TRBD1	18	CASSETSEQGPFSSPLHF	TGCGCCAGCAGTGAAACTTCCGAACAGGGGCCCTTTTCTTCACCCCTCCACTTT
-	TRBV25-1	TRBJ2-2	-	14	CASSRGSDTGELFF	TGTGCCAGCAGTAGGGGCAGTGACACCGGGGAGCTGTTTTTT
-	TRBV6-6	TRBJ1-1	-	13	CASSYSVNTEAFF	TGTGCCAGCAGTTACTCTGTGAACACTGAAGCTTTCTTT
-	TRBV4-1	TRBJ2-2	TRBD2	16	CASSPRLAGAVGELFF	TGCGCCAGCAGCCCTCGACTAGCGGGAGCGGTCGGGGAGCTGTTTTTT
-	TRBV6-6	TRBJ1-5	TRBD1	15	CASSYLGTVGQPQHF	TGTGCCAGCAGTTATCTTGGGACAGTTGGGCAGCCCCAGCATTTT
-	TRBV18	TRBJ2-3	-	15	CASSRGTGNTDTQYF	TGTGCCAGCTCCCGTGGGACGGGAAACACAGATACGCAGTATTTT
-	TRBV28	TRBJ2-7	-	18	CASSPPNSMVAATYEQYF	TGTGCCAGCAGTCCTCCCAATAGTATGGTAGCGGCGACCTACGAGCAGTACTTC
-	TRBV28	TRBJ2-5	TRBD2	17	CASSFAPGLASGETQYF	TGTGCCAGCAGTTTTGCTCCCGGACTAGCGTCAGGGGAGACCCAGTACTTC
-	TRBV18	TRBJ1-4	-	15	CASSPPAEYNEKLFF	TGTGCCAGCTCACCACCGGCAGAGTATAATGAAAAACTGTTTTTT
-	TRBV4-2	TRBJ1-6	-	16	CASSQDPYVYNSPLHF	TGTGCCAGCAGCCAAGACCCCTACGTTTATAATTCACCCCTCCACTTT
-	TRBV2	TRBJ1-5	TRBD1	15	CASREQTGVNQPQHF	TGTGCCAGCAGAGAACAGACAGGGGTCAATCAGCCCCAGCATTTT
-	TRBV28	TRBJ1-4	-	15	CASKILGGHNEKLFF	TGTGCCAGCAAGATCCTCGGGGGACATAATGAAAAACTGTTTTTT